This entry describes one T cell receptor beta chain. Under the authors' procedure: Researchers report that nucleated cell counts were estimated from reference gene primer amplification. Repertoires were generated with immunoSEQ multiplex PCR, while TCRdb's copy carries only in-frame clones and drops some. V, J and clone size were drawn from that table, and D and trimming were deduced from the DNA. The sample has around 81,000 clones; approximately 84% are singletons. This record belongs to a study of blood T cell repertoires in COVID-19. Background on the study: Samples of COVID-19 (acute and convalescent) were obtained from the United States, Italy and Spain. The analysed material was cDNA or gDNA that came from T cells, B-cell-depleted T cells, or PBMCs.

With 2 bases removed from V and 2 bases from J, the gap between germline ends came to 6 bases. The germline V gene encodes CDR1 LGHDT and CDR2 YNNKEL (reference sequence). CDR3 length: 13 amino acids. The receptor was derived from a human donor in a cohort sampled during active COVID-19. Source material: peripheral blood. The V and J genes are TRBV3-1 (or the pseudogene TRBV3-2) and TRBJ1-2; D not certain. The CDR3 is CASSQPSNYGYTF. DNA of the CDR3: TGTGCCAGCAGCCAACCTAGCAACTATGGCTACACCTTC.